The entry below gives a single T cell receptor (beta chain) sequence along with its context. This sample was included in a study of blood T cell repertoires in COVID-19. Study information: Spain, Italy and the United States supplied samples that represented acute and convalescent COVID-19. Sources were T cells, B-cell-depleted T cells, or PBMCs; the material itself was cDNA or gDNA.

Germline V lookup: CDR1 MNHEY, CDR2 SVGAGI. The CDR3 extends over 13 amino acids. V shed 8 bases and J shed 5 bases, with 15 bases lying between them. Original data processing: Scientists estimated how many nucleated cells there were by amplifying reference gene primers. The assay was immunoSEQ multiplex PCR, and TCRdb's table has in-frame clones only and misses some. That table supplies the V and J calls and clone size; D and trimming were determined from the DNA. This sample has over 120,000 clones; around nine tenths occur once, and the top ten carry 8% to 9%. The sample was peripheral blood. The chain couples TRBV6-5 to TRBJ2-5; perhaps TRBD1 as D (5 bases). This TCR was recovered from a woman aged 45-60 years with active or convalescent COVID-19. The CDR3 loop reads CASGARLGETQYF. CDR3 coding DNA: TGTGCCAGCGGGGCCCGGTTGGGGGAGACCCAGTACTTC.